Described below is a single TCR beta chain sequence and its context. The sample comes from a study of blood T cell repertoires in COVID-19. As for the study in general: In each case, the material was cDNA or gDNA derived from T cells, B-cell-depleted T cells, or PBMCs.

The table came from immunoSEQ multiplex PCR; TCRdb's copy has only in-frame clones and leaves some out. The sample lists over 200,000 clones; 60% to 75% were seen once. The CDR3 has 14 residues. Trimming removed 10 bases from V and 3 bases from J; junction bases left unmatched: 12. V is TRBV23-1 and J is TRBJ2-7; TRBD1 agrees at 7 bases. TRBV23-1 has ORF status, its function being uncertain. The TCR comes from a woman aged 80 or older with acute or convalescent COVID-19. The sequenced sample consisted of peripheral blood. CDR3 residues: CAMKNRGPHYEQYF. Here the CDR3 DNA reads TGCGCCATGAAAAACAGGGGCCCCCACTACGAGCAGTACTTC.